A single sample is the source of the 11 T cell receptor beta chains below, sequenced in a study of T cells and Merkel cell carcinoma outcomes. Measured with immunoSEQ multiplex PCR; TCRdb has only the in-frame clones, and not every one. In the table there are fewer than 20,000 clones, about 87% of which are singletons. The sample comprised tumor tissue from Merkel cell carcinoma. These receptors came from a human donor with Merkel cell carcinoma.

The chain has TRBV5-1 and TRBJ2-2; D uncertain. Trimming pared 4 bases from V and 6 bases from J, leaving 13 bases between. This CDR3 spans 14 amino acids. Germline V gene data show CDR1 as SGHRS and CDR2 as YFSETQ. DNA of the CDR3: TGCGCCAGCAGCGAACAAGGGCCGCCCGGGGAGCTGTTTTTT. It translates to CASSEQGPPGELFF.

This clone turned up a few times. This chain connects TRBV7-2 to TRBJ1-1, with D possibly TRBD1 on 5 matching bases. CDR1 and CDR2 from the germline V gene are SGHTA and FQGNSA. The germline V and J ends were trimmed by 3 bases and 6 bases, with 8 bases remaining between them. The CDR3 runs 12 residues. CDR3 amino acids: CASSFRVSEAFF. The CDR3, as DNA: TGTGCCAGCAGCTTCAGGGTATCTGAAGCTTTCTTT.

The chain employs TRBV6-1 and TRBJ2-2, with D possibly TRBD1 on 5 matching bases. The CDR3 is 12 amino acids. The V gene's germline CDR1 is MNHNS and CDR2 SASEGT. V lost 11 bases and J lost 6, with 13 bases in between. In DNA form, the CDR3 reads TGTGCCGGCGCAACAGGATCCGGGGAGCTGTTTTTT. Translation gives CAGATGSGELFF.

The chain combines TRBV9 with TRBJ1-2; D possibly corresponds to TRBD1 (5 bases). CDR1 is SGDLS and CDR2 is YYNGEE in the germline V gene. The CDR3 is 13 amino acids. Trimming cost V 0 bases and J 7 bases, with 10 bases left between them. CDR3 coding DNA: TGTGCCAGCAGCGTAGGAGGGGCAGGTGGCTACACCTTC. Protein sequence: CASSVGGAGGYTF. The full variable domain, its missing parts supplied by reference TRBV9 and TRBJ1-2, is DSGVTQTPKHLITATGQRVTLRCSPRSGDLSVYWYQQSLDQGLQFLIQYYNGEERAKGNILERFSAQQFPDLHSELNLSSLELGDSALYFCASSVGGAGGYTFGSGTRLTVV.

The chain uses TRBV5-1 and TRBJ1-1; a weak D match, TRBD1 (5 bases). V dropped 5 bases and J dropped 2 bases, with 10 bases sitting between them. The CDR3 length is 13 residues. Germline V lookup: CDR1 SGHRS, CDR2 YFSETQ. CDR3 DNA: TGCGCCAGCAGGGACCAGGGCAACACTGAAGCTTTCTTT. Its translation: CASRDQGNTEAFF. The variable domain in full, completed from reference TRBV5-1 and TRBJ1-1, reads KAGVTQTPRYLIKTRGQQVTLSCSPISGHRSVSWYQQTPGQGLQFLFEYFSETQRNKGNFPGRFSGRQFSNSRSEMNVSTLELGDSALYLCASRDQGNTEAFFGQGTRLTVV.

The gene calls are TRBV18 and TRBJ1-6, with a possible D match to TRBD1 (6 bases). V shed 2 bases and J shed 10 bases, with 12 bases lying between them. This CDR3 is 14 amino acids long. Germline V gene data show CDR1 as KGHSH and CDR2 as LQKENI. CDR3 protein: CASSPEQGKSPLHF. The CDR3 nucleotides are TGTGCCAGCTCACCAGAGCAGGGGAAATCACCCCTCCACTTT.

CDR3 sequence (DNA): TGTGCCAGCAGCGGGCGAACCCAAACCTACGAGCAGTACTTC. Residues: CASSGRTQTYEQYF. J is TRBJ2-7 and V is TRBV28; D remains ambiguous. This CDR3 region has 14 residues. Between the trimmed V and J ends, which lost 6 bases and 2 bases, there was a span of 14 bases. Germline V gene lookup returns CDR1 MDHEN and CDR2 SYDVKM.

This clone was picked up one time. This chain joins TRBV7-9 and TRBJ1-2; 11 bases map to TRBD1. V trimming: 4 bases; J trimming: 7 bases; junction bases outside the gene matches: 5. Per the germline V gene, CDR1 is SEHNR and CDR2 is FQNEAQ (reference sequence). The CDR3 runs to 14 residues. The CDR3 sequence: CASSSWDRGIGYTF. The CDR3 nucleotides read TGTGCCAGCAGCTCCTGGGACAGGGGGATTGGCTACACCTTC.

Details on this clone: Germline and junction disagree at one end, which may indicate a read error. The sample contains more than one DNA sequence encoding this CDR3. This chain joins TRBV4-1 and TRBJ2-3; D perhaps matches TRBD2 (6 bases). The germline gives CDR1 MGHRA, CDR2 YSYEKL. This CDR3 has 16 amino acids. The CDR3: CASSQEPGGSTDTQYF. CDR3 DNA: TGCGCCAGTAGCCAAGAACCCGGGGGAAGCACAGATACGCAGTATTTT.

Judged by abundance, this clone is medium-sized. The CDR3 DNA follows: TGCGCCAGCAGCCAAGACAGGGCAGGTGAAGCTTTCTTT. Its translation: CASSQDRAGEAFF. The V and J genes are TRBV4-1 and TRBJ1-1, with a possible D match to TRBD1 (5 bases). This CDR3 comprises 13 residues. The V and J ends lost 0 bases and 7 bases respectively, with 9 bases between them. CDR1 and CDR2 (germline): MGHRA, YSYEKL.

This chain links TRBV30 with TRBJ2-7; 8 nucleotides align to TRBD2. Per the germline V gene, CDR1 is GTSNPN and CDR2 is SVGIG (reference sequence). CDR3 length: 17 amino acids. The junction had 17 bases not matched to a gene; V was cut back by 4 bases and J by 3 bases. In nucleotides, the CDR3 is TGTGCCTGGAAACAGGGAGGGGTATTTAGCGGGGTCTACGAGCAGTACTTC. Translation: CAWKQGGVFSGVYEQYF.